The clone carrying this T cell receptor beta chain has ten or more counts. The antigen remains unidentified. Previously, flow cytometry had revealed CD8+CD57+ cell expansion in the patients chosen for sequencing. The diagnosis in all patients was severe acquired aplastic anemia. This entry belongs to a study of CD8+CD57+ T cells in acquired aplastic anemia. Study background: Sorted CD4+ and CD8+ cells yielded roughly 3.4 ug of DNA on average.

The CDR3 has 13 residues. The V and J ends lost 3 bases and 7 bases, in that order; junction bases with no gene match: 6. CDR1 SGHRS and CDR2 YFSETQ come from the germline V gene. Study observations and caveats: Patients and controls shared roughly 30 CD8+ CDR3 sequences, which appeared highly expressed in patients and within their immunodominant clones. Patients versus controls showed no significant CD8+ Simpson's diversity difference.

The template for TCR beta VDJ and CDR3 sequence profiling was genomic DNA. TCRdb reanalysed the reads using MiXCR and keeps one entry per CDR3 protein. The sample yields roughly 280,000 distinct CDR3 sequences, roughly 61% seen once. The V gene is TRBV5-1, the J gene TRBJ1-1, with TRBD1 matching over 7 bases. This TCR was sampled from a human donor with aplastic anemia. The specimen was sorted CD4+, CD8+, or CD8+CD57+ T cells (not recorded which) from PBMCs. The CDR3 coding sequence is TGCGCCAGCAGCTCCGACAGGGTTAATGAAGCTTTCTTT. Its protein is CASSSDRVNEAFF.